This is a list of T cell receptor beta chains from one sample in a study of OX40 agonist ivuxolimab in advanced cancers. Clones were read by immunoSEQ multiplex PCR, and TCRdb kept only the in-frame ones, dropping some. The data contain 70,000 or so clones, 82% of them singletons. The sample in question was CD4+ or CD8+ T cells sorted from blood, obtained in a trial of the OX40 agonist ivuxolimab. The receptors here all came from an adult with an advanced solid tumor such as melanoma, head and neck, liver or kidney cancer. Both conserved end residues are part of each CDR3. D genes are given only for firm matches. Some rows have no size entry. The others give once, few or many, or a class for an expanded clone.

clone_size,d_call,v_call,j_call,cdr3_nt,cdr3_aa
.,.,TRBV10-3,TRBJ1-5,TGTGCCATCAGTGAGTCTAGAACAGGGAGCAATCAGCCCCAGCATTTT,CAISESRTGSNQPQHF
.,.,TRBV28,TRBJ1-1,TGTGCCAGCATCTTGGACACTGAAGCTTTCTTT,CASILDTEAFF
.,.,TRBV11-2,TRBJ2-7,TGTGCCAGCAGCTTAGTGGGTGGATGGGAGCAGTACTTC,CASSLVGGWEQYF
.,TRBD1,TRBV5-4,TRBJ1-2,TGTGCCAGCAACCCACCGGGACAGAGAGACTATGGCTACACCTTC,CASNPPGQRDYGYTF
once,.,TRBV4-1,TRBJ2-5,TGCGCCAGCAGCCAACTCTACGGTCCGGAGAAGACCCAGTACTTC,CASSQLYGPEKTQYF
.,TRBD1,TRBV28,TRBJ1-5,TGTGCCAGCAGTTTAGGGACAGGGTTAGGTCAGCCCCAGCATTTT,CASSLGTGLGQPQHF
once,.,TRBV2,TRBJ1-1,TGTGCCGGGGCCCCGGGCAGGGTCACTGAAGCTTTCTTT,CAGAPGRVTEAFF
.,TRBD2,TRBV4-3,TRBJ2-1,TGCGCCAGCAGCCAAGGAGGGACTAGCTACGTTGAGCAGTTCTTC,CASSQGGTSYVEQFF
.,TRBD2,TRBV4-1,TRBJ2-2,TGCGCCAGCAGCCAAGAAGGACTAGCGGGGGGCACCGGGGAGCTGTTTTTT,CASSQEGLAGGTGELFF
.,.,TRBV15,TRBJ2-5,TGTGCCACTAGGTGGGGCGGGTCAGAGACCCAGTACTTC,CATRWGGSETQYF
.,TRBD1,TRBV6-5,TRBJ2-1,TGTGCCAGCAGTCTCGGACAGGACAACTACAATGAGCAGTTCTTC,CASSLGQDNYNEQFF
.,.,TRBV28,TRBJ2-1,TGTGCCAGCAGTCCACCACGACTAGTCCGGCTTACCAATGAGCAGTTCTTC,CASSPPRLVRLTNEQFF
.,.,TRBV28,TRBJ2-3,TGTGCCAGCAGTTCACGAGACGGCACAGATACGCAGTATTTT,CASSSRDGTDTQYF
.,TRBD2,TRBV5-6,TRBJ2-5,TGTGCCAGCAGCTTTGGACTAGCCCTGGAGACCCAGTACTTC,CASSFGLALETQYF
.,.,TRBV4-3,TRBJ2-7,TGCGCCAGCAGCCAAGATGACGGTTACAACGAGCAGTACTTC,CASSQDDGYNEQYF
.,TRBD2,TRBV18,TRBJ2-7,TGTGCCAGCTCACCACGGGGACTAGCGGGAATCGGTAGCGAGCAGTACTTC,CASSPRGLAGIGSEQYF
.,TRBD1,TRBV2,TRBJ2-1,TGTGCCAGCAGATTGGGACAGGGTAATGAGCAGTTCTTC,CASRLGQGNEQFF
.,.,TRBV7-3,TRBJ2-3,TGTGCCAGCAGCTTAATCGGGACAGATACGCAGTATTTT,CASSLIGTDTQYF
.,.,TRBV2,TRBJ1-4,TGTGCCAGCAGTGAAGGGCAATCAAATGAAAAACTGTTTTTT,CASSEGQSNEKLFF
.,.,TRBV7-2,TRBJ2-5,TGTGCCAGCAGCTTAGCGCAGGGGCTCCAAGAGACCCAGTACTTC,CASSLAQGLQETQYF
.,.,TRBV21-1,TRBJ2-1,TGTGCCAGCAGCCTCTTTCAGGGATCACTAAACAATGAGCAGTTCTTC,CASSLFQGSLNNEQFF
.,.,TRBV29-1,TRBJ2-1,TGCAGCGTTGTTTTTTCCCCCTACAATGAGCAGTTCTTC,CSVVFSPYNEQFF
.,TRBD1,TRBV6-1,TRBJ1-5,TGTGCCAGCAGTGTCACAGGGGGTGATCAGCCCCAGCATTTT,CASSVTGGDQPQHF
.,.,TRBV28,TRBJ1-5,TGTGCCAGCGGACAGCTGGGAAGCAATCAGCCCCAGCATTTT,CASGQLGSNQPQHF
.,.,TRBV5-1,TRBJ2-7,TGCGCCAGCAGCTTGGGGTGGACAGACGGGAAGCAGTACTTC,CASSLGWTDGKQYF
few,.,TRBV10-1,TRBJ2-4,TGCGCCAGCAGTGATGGGGGTTTGGCCAAAAACATTCAGTACTTC,CASSDGGLAKNIQYF
.,TRBD1,TRBV14,TRBJ1-1,TGTGCCAGCAGCGACCCGGGACAGGGCCCTTCCTTT,CASSDPGQGPSF
once,TRBD1,TRBV29-1,TRBJ2-1,TGCAGCGTTTCTAAAGGACAGGCCGGTGAGCAGTTCTTC,CSVSKGQAGEQFF
.,.,TRBV11-1,TRBJ1-4,TGTGCCAGCAGCTTAACTGGTGAAAAACTGTTTTTT,CASSLTGEKLFF
.,TRBD1,TRBV5-1,TRBJ1-1,TGCGCCAGCAGCGGCTCCGGGACAGGTCCCGTGGGCACTGAAGCTTTCTTT,CASSGSGTGPVGTEAFF
.,TRBD1,TRBV9,TRBJ1-5,TGTGCCAGCAGCGATACGACAGGGAATCAGCCCCAGCATTTT,CASSDTTGNQPQHF
.,.,TRBV18,TRBJ1-5,TGTGCCAGCTCACCCGATCGCAATCAGCCCCAGCATTTT,CASSPDRNQPQHF
.,.,TRBV7-2,TRBJ1-2,TGTGCCAGCAGCTTAGGCGGCAGTAACTATGGCTACACCTTC,CASSLGGSNYGYTF
.,.,TRBV25-1,TRBJ2-2,TGTGCCAGCAGTGACAGGGAGAACACCGGGGAGCTGTTTTTT,CASSDRENTGELFF
.,.,TRBV2,TRBJ2-3,TGTGCCAGCAGCATTACAGATACGCAGTATTTT,CASSITDTQYF
.,TRBD1,TRBV2,TRBJ1-6,TGTGCCAGCAGTGCTCAGGGGGGACTGGATAATTCACCCCTCCACTTT,CASSAQGGLDNSPLHF
.,.,TRBV27,TRBJ2-2,TGTGCCAGCAGTTTGGCGGACGCGAACACCGGGGAGCTGTTTTTT,CASSLADANTGELFF
few,.,TRBV6-1,TRBJ1-2,TGTGCCAGCAGTGAAGGACGGGGGGCAGCTGGATATGGCTACACCTTC,CASSEGRGAAGYGYTF
once,TRBD2,TRBV2,TRBJ2-1,TGTGCCAGCAGTGGCGTACAGCGGGGGGCCGGGAATGAGCAGTTCTTC,CASSGVQRGAGNEQFF
.,TRBD2,TRBV7-2,TRBJ2-3,TGTGCCAGCAGCTCACTAGCGGGGGGCTCGGGAGATACGCAGTATTTT,CASSSLAGGSGDTQYF
.,TRBD1,TRBV7-9,TRBJ2-2,TGTGCCAGCAGCCCTGACAGGGCAGCAAACACCGGGGAGCTGTTTTTT,CASSPDRAANTGELFF
.,.,TRBV18,TRBJ1-1,TGTGCCAGCTCACCACCCGAGGTGCCTGGTGAAGCTTTCTTT,CASSPPEVPGEAFF
many,.,TRBV4-1,TRBJ1-4,TGCGCCAGCAGCTTCCTCGAGGGTGAAAAACTGTTTTTT,CASSFLEGEKLFF
.,.,TRBV19,TRBJ2-5,TGTGCCAGTAGTCTAGGGACGCAAGAGACCCAGTACTTC,CASSLGTQETQYF
once,.,TRBV27,TRBJ1-4,TGTGCCAGCAGTCTCCAGCAGACGACTAATGAAAAACTGTTTTTT,CASSLQQTTNEKLFF
once,TRBD2,TRBV5-4,TRBJ2-1,TGTGCCAGCAGCTTGGCCTCCGGGACTAGCCACGAGCAGTTCTTC,CASSLASGTSHEQFF
.,.,TRBV2,TRBJ2-1,TGTGCCAGCAGAGTCTACAATGAGCAGTTCTTC,CASRVYNEQFF
many,.,TRBV9,TRBJ2-4,TGTGCCTCCGCGCGGGCAGCTCTGGGCATTCAGTACTTC,CASARAALGIQYF
.,TRBD2,TRBV28,TRBJ2-1,TGTGCCAGCAGTCAAGCGGGAGAATGGGACAATGAGCAGTTCTTC,CASSQAGEWDNEQFF
.,.,TRBV23-1,TRBJ1-1,TGCGCCAGCAGTCAACTAGACGGGGCGACAGTGAACACTGAAGCTTTCTTT,CASSQLDGATVNTEAFF
.,.,TRBV27,TRBJ2-7,TGTGCCAGCAGTCGCAGGGGTGTCGCCTACGAGCAGTACTTC,CASSRRGVAYEQYF
.,.,TRBV7-2,TRBJ2-3,TGTGCCAGCAGCTTAGGACTGGCCGACGGACCGTATTTT,CASSLGLADGPYF
.,.,TRBV19,TRBJ1-5,TGTGCCAGTAGTGCCGACGCCGGGACCTATAGCAATCAGCCCCAGCATTTT,CASSADAGTYSNQPQHF
.,.,TRBV11-2,TRBJ1-4,TGTGCCAGCAGCCCAGGGACCATAAATGAAAAACTGTTTTTT,CASSPGTINEKLFF